The entry below gives a single T cell receptor (beta chain) sequence along with its context. This record comes from a study of T cells in Graves' hyperthyroidism and ophthalmopathy. RNA transcripts gave rise to amplified TCR beta CDR3 regions. HTBI primers were the set used in a first-round RT-PCR of the TCR CDR3. TCRdb recomputed calls from the multiplex PCR reads with MiXCR, one row per CDR3 protein. The sample records fewer than 750,000 distinct CDR3 sequences, approximately 14% being singletons. The sequenced sample consisted of blood. This receptor was identified in a woman in her forties or fifties with Graves' ophthalmopathy.

CDR3 protein: CASTRDKAHYGYTF. The CDR3 DNA reads as TGCGCCAGCACCCGGGACAAGGCCCACTATGGCTACACCTTC. The chain joins TRBV5-1 to TRBJ1-2; perhaps TRBD1 as D (6 bases). Germline CDR1 SGHRS, CDR2 YFSETQ. The CDR3 totals 14 residues. V was clipped by 6 bases and J by 3 bases, with 15 bases between them.